Presented here are 3 T cell receptor beta chains from one specimen sequenced in a study of blood T cell repertoires in COVID-19. The repertoire was sequenced with immunoSEQ multiplex PCR; TCRdb's copy has only in-frame clones and lacks some. The sample has over 60,000 clones, 80% to 90% seen once; the top ten hold 11%. Specimen: peripheral blood. The origin of the receptors is a man in his 70s with active or convalescent COVID-19.

The V and J genes are TRBV19 and TRBJ1-1; no firm D call. Germline V gives CDR1 LNHDA, CDR2 SQIVND (reference sequence). Trimming stripped 1 base from V and 0 bases from J, with 3 bases between. This CDR3 is built from 13 residues. The CDR3 region has the DNA TGTGCCAGTAGTATAGCATTGAACACTGAAGCTTTCTTT. Translating it yields CASSIALNTEAFF.

The chain has TRBV6-2 or TRBV6-3 and TRBJ2-3; a possible D gene is TRBD1 (6 bases). CDR1 is MNHEY and CDR2 is SVGEGT in the germline V gene. This CDR3 has 14 amino acids. Trimming pared 5 bases from V and 8 bases from J, leaving 17 bases between. In DNA form, the CDR3 reads TGTGCCAGCAGTCCCCGGGACACACAGTTTACGCAGTATTTT. The encoded protein is CASSPRDTQFTQYF.

The chain combines TRBV3-1 (or the pseudogene TRBV3-2) with TRBJ2-7, with 9 bases lining up with TRBD2. Germline values: CDR1 LGHDT, CDR2 YNNKEL (reference sequence). V was pared by 5 bases and J by 5 bases, with 7 bases of the junction left unmatched. The CDR3 length is 14 residues. The CDR3 loop is CASSNGGRANEQYF. The CDR3 region has the DNA TGTGCCAGCAGCAATGGCGGGAGGGCCAACGAGCAGTACTTC.